This is a list of T cell receptor beta chains from one sample in a study of Ad26.COV2.S vaccination and SARS-CoV-2 variants. The protocol was immunoSEQ multiplex PCR, while the TCRdb copy is restricted to in-frame clones and leaves out a portion. The profile covers about 350,000 clones, with about 85% appearing a single time and 6.4% taken by the ten largest. This specimen consisted of peripheral blood, obtained in a trial of Ad26.COV2.S vaccine versus placebo. Receptors originate from a person aged 18-60 years who received the Ad26.COV2.S COVID-19 vaccine or a placebo. Each CDR3 is given with its conserved first and last residue. D genes are given only for firm matches. The size of a clone is reported for some rows only, either as once, few or many, or as a class for expanded clones.

D	size	V	J	DNA	CDR3
TRBD1	NA	TRBV18	TRBJ2-2	TGTGCCAGCTCATCAACCGGGACAGGGAACACCGGGGAGCTGTTTTTT	CASSSTGTGNTGELFF
TRBD1	NA	TRBV19	TRBJ2-7	TGTGCCAGTAGCAAACTCTACAGGGGAGACTCCTACGAGCAGTACTTC	CASSKLYRGDSYEQYF
NA	NA	TRBV6-5	TRBJ1-6	TGTGCCAGCAGCCGCCGGGACACCGATTCACCCCTCCACTTT	CASSRRDTDSPLHF
NA	NA	TRBV30	TRBJ1-1	TGTGCCTGGAGTGTAGAGGGTGGAACTGAAGCTTTCTTT	CAWSVEGGTEAFF
TRBD2	once	TRBV7-6	TRBJ2-1	TGTGCCAGCAGCTCAGCCACTAGCGGGGGGCCTTGGGATGAGCAGTTCTTC	CASSSATSGGPWDEQFF
TRBD1	NA	TRBV7-8	TRBJ1-2	TGTGCCAGCAGCTTAGATAACAGGGGCTATGGCTACACCTTC	CASSLDNRGYGYTF
NA	NA	TRBV9	TRBJ2-3	TGTGCCAGCAGCGTAGCTGGAGGGGGGATATCAGATACGCAGTATTTT	CASSVAGGGISDTQYF
NA	NA	TRBV6-6	TRBJ2-7	TGTGCCAGCAGAGTTACTAGAAGCAACGAGCAGTACTTC	CASRVTRSNEQYF
TRBD2	NA	TRBV28	TRBJ2-7	TGTGCCAGCAGACCCGCACTAGCGGGGGCCTTGGGGGAGCAGTACTTC	CASRPALAGALGEQYF
NA	NA	TRBV2	TRBJ2-2	TGTGCCAGCAGTGTAGGGCCCGGGGAGCTGTTTTTT	CASSVGPGELFF
NA	NA	TRBV9	TRBJ1-6	TGTGCCAGCAGCGTAGCTAGTGAGTTGATTGGTTCACCCCTCCACTTT	CASSVASELIGSPLHF
NA	NA	TRBV9	TRBJ1-1	TGTGCCAGCAGCGCTAACAGCTACACTGAAGCTTTCTTT	CASSANSYTEAFF
TRBD1	NA	TRBV4-3	TRBJ2-2	TGCGCCAGCAGCTACAGGGGCACCGGGGAGCTGTTTTTT	CASSYRGTGELFF
NA	NA	TRBV10-3	TRBJ2-7	TGTGCCATCAGTGGATGGGGCGCCTCGTTCTCCGAGCAGTACTTC	CAISGWGASFSEQYF
NA	few	TRBV11-3	TRBJ2-3	TGTGCCAGCAGCTTGGGTCGGACCCCGGGCACAGATACGCAGTATTTT	CASSLGRTPGTDTQYF
NA	NA	TRBV23-1	TRBJ1-5	TGCGCCAGCAGTCAAAGCAACAGGGATCAGCCCCGAACATGCAATAGCAATCAGCCCCAGCATTTT	CASSQSNRDQPRTCNSNQPQHF
NA	NA	TRBV6-1	TRBJ1-1	TGTGCCAGCAGTGAAGCGACGCACAGGGTTGATTTGAACACTGAAGCTTTCTTT	CASSEATHRVDLNTEAFF
TRBD1	NA	TRBV7-9	TRBJ1-4	TGTGCCAGCAGCCGTGAAGGGGGCAGGGAAAAACTGTTTTTT	CASSREGGREKLFF
NA	once	TRBV9	TRBJ1-1	TGTGCCAGCAGCGTAGTGGTCGGGCGGCAAAACACTGAAGCTTTCTTT	CASSVVVGRQNTEAFF
NA	NA	TRBV19	TRBJ1-5	TGTGCCAGTAGTAGAAGTAGTCTAGGACAGCACAATCAGCCCCAGCATTTT	CASSRSSLGQHNQPQHF
NA	NA	TRBV5-1	TRBJ2-1	TGCGCCAGCAGCCCAACCCAAACTAGCAGGAGCTCCTACAATGAGCAGTTCTTC	CASSPTQTSRSSYNEQFF
NA	NA	TRBV30	TRBJ2-3	TGTGCCTGGAGTCTAGCCAGTACGCAGTATTTT	CAWSLASTQYF
NA	once	TRBV5-1	TRBJ1-4	TGCGCCAGCAGGCCTCTCGGGACAACTAATGAAAAACTGTTTTTT	CASRPLGTTNEKLFF
NA	NA	TRBV7-6	TRBJ1-1	TGTGCCAGCAGCTACGGGATCGGGACTGAAGCTTTCTTT	CASSYGIGTEAFF
TRBD1	NA	TRBV19	TRBJ2-6	TGTGCCAGTAGTCCGAGGGGACAGGGGACCTCTGGGGCCAACGTCCTGACTTTC	CASSPRGQGTSGANVLTF
NA	NA	TRBV5-1	TRBJ2-3	TGCGCCAGCAGCTTGACCGTTTATGTCCGGGTTAGCACAGATACGCAGTATTTT	CASSLTVYVRVSTDTQYF